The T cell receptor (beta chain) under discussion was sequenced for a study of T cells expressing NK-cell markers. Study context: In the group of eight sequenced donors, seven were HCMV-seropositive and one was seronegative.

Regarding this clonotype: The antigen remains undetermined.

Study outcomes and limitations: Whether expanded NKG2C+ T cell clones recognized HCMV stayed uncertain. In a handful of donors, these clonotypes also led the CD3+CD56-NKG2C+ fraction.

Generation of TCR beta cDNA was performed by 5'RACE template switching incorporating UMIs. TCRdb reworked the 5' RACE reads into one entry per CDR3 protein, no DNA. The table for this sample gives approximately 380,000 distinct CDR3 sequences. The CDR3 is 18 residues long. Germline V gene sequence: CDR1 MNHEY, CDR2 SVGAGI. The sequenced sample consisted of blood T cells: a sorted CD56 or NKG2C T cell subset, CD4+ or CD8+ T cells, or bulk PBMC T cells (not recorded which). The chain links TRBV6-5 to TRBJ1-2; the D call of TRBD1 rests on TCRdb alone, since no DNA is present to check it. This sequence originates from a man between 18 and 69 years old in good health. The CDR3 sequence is CASSYLGGRENSNYGYTF.